Below are 21 T cell receptor beta chains sequenced from a single sample in a study of T cells in localized non-small cell lung cancer. TCRdb's copy holds only in-frame clones and misses some; the assay was immunoSEQ multiplex PCR. This sample carries about 82,000 clones, around three quarters of them seen once, and the ten largest clones take about 19%. Source: PBMCs, taken before any cancer treatment. The receptors originated from a man aged 35 to 70 with stage II squamous cell lung carcinoma.

The V call is TRBV5-1, the J call TRBJ2-5; D remains ambiguous. V dropped 4 bases and J dropped 7 bases, with 14 bases sitting between them. Germline V CDR1 and CDR2: SGHRS, YFSETQ. The CDR3 consists of 13 residues. The CDR3 loop is CASSPTGPGTQYF. The CDR3, as DNA: TGCGCCAGCAGCCCGACTGGCCCAGGGACCCAGTACTTC.

The gene calls are TRBV5-1 and TRBJ1-2, with a weak D call TRBD1 (5 bases). V was shortened by 1 base and J by 0 bases, with 13 bases between the two germline ends. The CDR3 has 16 amino acids. Germline values: CDR1 SGHRS, CDR2 YFSETQ. This chain's CDR3 is CASSLSSGPTNYGYTF. The DNA for the CDR3 is TGCGCCAGCAGCTTGTCGTCAGGGCCGACTAACTATGGCTACACCTTC.

This chain connects TRBV19 to TRBJ2-1; perhaps TRBD1 as D (6 bases). The ends were cut back, 6 bases at V and 6 bases at J, with 18 bases in the middle. There are 15 residues in the CDR3. Germline V gives CDR1 LNHDA, CDR2 SQIVND (reference sequence). CDR3 protein: CASSSGTRKVNEQFF. CDR3 coding DNA: TGTGCCAGTAGCTCCGGGACACGGAAGGTCAATGAGCAGTTCTTC.

DNA of the CDR3: TGTGCCAGCAGTTTCTCCGCCCTTGCGAACACTGAAGCTTTCTTT. Residues: CASSFSALANTEAFF. The V call is TRBV27, the J call TRBJ1-1; D gene unclear. The CDR3 runs 15 residues. Germline-derived CDR1 and CDR2 are MNHEY and SMNVEV (reference sequence). Trimming left V 3 bases short and J 1 base short, with 12 bases between.

This chain connects TRBV7-2 to TRBJ1-2; D is possibly TRBD1 (6 bases). The CDR3 is made up of 12 amino acids. Germline V gene data show CDR1 as SGHTA and CDR2 as FQGNSA. V lost 5 bases and J 5 bases, leaving 9 bases between the germline ends. The DNA of the CDR3 is TGTGCCAGCAGCGTACAGGGTTATGGCTACACCTTC. Translating it yields CASSVQGYGYTF.

The chain carries TRBV7-2 and TRBJ1-5; possibly TRBD1 for D (6 bases). The V gene lost 0 bases and the J gene lost 0 bases, with 12 bases spanning the gap. In germline, CDR1 is SGHTA, CDR2 FQGNSA. The CDR3 length is 17 residues. The CDR3 reads CASSLAGGRFSNQPQHF. For the CDR3, the DNA is TGTGCCAGCAGCTTAGCTGGGGGGCGTTTTAGCAATCAGCCCCAGCATTTT.

The V call is TRBV5-6, the J call TRBJ2-5; 7 bases match TRBD1. Germline V gene data show CDR1 as SGHDT and CDR2 as YYEEEE. After removal of 0 bases from V and 5 bases from J, the junction contained 4 bases not matched to a gene. The CDR3 runs to 14 residues. The CDR3 nucleotides are TGTGCCAGCAGCTTGGACAGGGGTGGGGAGACCCAGTACTTC. This translates into CASSLDRGGETQYF.

This chain connects TRBV11-2 to TRBJ1-4; tentative D call: TRBD1 (5 bases). The CDR3 has 13 amino acids. Germline-derived CDR1 and CDR2 are SGHAT and FQNNGV. V lost 3 bases, J lost 8 bases, and 10 bases lay in between. The CDR3 nucleotides are TGTGCCAGCAGCTTTGGGGGGGAAGAAAAACTGTTTTTT. It codes for CASSFGGEEKLFF.

This clone was detected once. This chain connects TRBV12-1 to TRBJ2-7; the table's D call TRBD1 went unverified against the DNA. TRBV12-1 is given as a pseudogene. The CDR3 sequence is 21 residues long. CDR3 DNA: TGTGCCAGCAGCTTTTCCACCCGGACGGGACCCGGGACAGGAACATCCTACGAGCAGTACTTC. It codes for CASSFSTRTGPGTGTSYEQYF.

This clone has just a few counts. J is TRBJ1-1 and V is TRBV28, with no clear D. CDR1 is MDHEN and CDR2 is SYDVKM in the germline V gene. V shed 2 bases and J shed 1 base, with 5 bases lying between them. The CDR3 runs to 13 residues. CDR3 loop: CASSLPQNTEAFF. In DNA, the CDR3 is TGTGCCAGCAGTTTACCTCAGAACACTGAAGCTTTCTTT. Using reference TRBV28 and TRBJ1-1 for the parts outside the CDR3, the full variable domain is DVKVTQSSRYLVKRTGEKVFLECVQDMDHENMFWYRQDPGLGLRLIYFSYDVKMKEKGDIPEGYSVSREKKERFSLILESASTNQTSMYLCASSLPQNTEAFFGQGTRLTVV.

The chain employs TRBV27 and TRBJ2-7, with 9 bases identical to TRBD2. The V gene end was trimmed by 8 bases and the J gene end by 6 bases; junction bases not matched to a gene: 14. Looked up from germline, CDR1 is MNHEY and CDR2 is SMNVEV (reference sequence). The CDR3 sequence is 15 residues long. The CDR3 coding sequence is TGTGCCAGCCGTCGCGCGGGGGGGGCGTTTCCCGAGCAGTACTTC. Protein: CASRRAGGAFPEQYF.

The chain has TRBV6-1 and TRBJ1-5; no clear D. V was pared by 6 bases and J by 0 bases, with 9 bases between. CDR1 is MNHNS, CDR2 SASEGT, per germline. This CDR3 has 14 amino acids. The DNA for the CDR3 is TGTGCCAGCAGCGACCCAGGTAGCAATCAGCCCCAGCATTTT. Translation gives CASSDPGSNQPQHF.

The chain combines TRBV7-2 with TRBJ1-6; a weak D match, TRBD1 (6 bases). This CDR3 comprises 15 residues. Trimming pared 5 bases from V and 9 bases from J, leaving 17 bases between. CDR1 and CDR2 (germline): SGHTA, FQGNSA. The CDR3 bases are TGTGCCAGCAGCGTCCAGGGGAGTGTTTTTTCACCCCTCCACTTT. This encodes CASSVQGSVFSPLHF.

The gene calls are TRBV27 and TRBJ2-7, with 7 bases matching TRBD1. Germline V CDR1 and CDR2: MNHEY, SMNVEV (reference sequence). This CDR3 is 16 amino acids long. V lost 5 bases to trimming and J lost 2 bases; unmatched junction nucleotides: 12. The CDR3 loop reads CASSHQWGQNAYEQYF. The DNA for the CDR3 is TGTGCCAGCAGTCATCAATGGGGACAGAATGCCTACGAGCAGTACTTC.

This chain uses TRBV5-1 with TRBJ1-6; tentatively, D is TRBD1 (6 bases). Trimming shortened V by 4 bases and J by 6 bases, and 14 bases separated the two germline ends. The CDR3 is made up of 15 amino acids. Germline-derived CDR1 and CDR2 are SGHRS and YFSETQ. CDR3 amino acids: CASSPLGGRNSPLHF. The DNA for the CDR3 is TGCGCCAGCAGCCCCTTAGGGGGGCGTAATTCACCCCTCCACTTT.

This chain connects TRBV5-1 to TRBJ2-1; TRBD2 aligns across 9 bases. CDR3 size: 17 residues. Looked up from germline, CDR1 is SGHRS and CDR2 is YFSETQ. Unmatched junction bases numbered 4, after V lost 0 bases and J lost 0 bases. The CDR3 region is CASSLGASGASYNEQFF. In nucleotides, the CDR3 is TGCGCCAGCAGCTTGGGAGCTAGCGGGGCCTCCTACAATGAGCAGTTCTTC. Looking up the rest from reference TRBV5-1 and TRBJ2-1 gives the full variable domain: KAGVTQTPRYLIKTRGQQVTLSCSPISGHRSVSWYQQTPGQGLQFLFEYFSETQRNKGNFPGRFSGRQFSNSRSEMNVSTLELGDSALYLCASSLGASGASYNEQFFGPGTRLTVL.

The V and J genes are TRBV19 and TRBJ2-3, with 10 bases aligning to TRBD1. CDR1 is LNHDA, CDR2 SQIVND, per germline (reference sequence). Trimming cost V 6 bases and J 4 bases; bases outside gene matches: 13. The CDR3 length is 17 residues. The chain's CDR3 is CASSRAPGQGIPDTQYF. The DNA of the CDR3 is TGTGCCAGTAGCCGAGCTCCGGGACAGGGGATACCAGATACGCAGTATTTT.

Remarks on this clone: Different DNA sequences within this sample yield the same CDR3. The J gene is TRBJ2-1, the V gene TRBV7-2; 7 bases are shared with TRBD2. This CDR3 has 15 residues. V lost 2 bases, J lost 0 bases, and 1 base stayed unmatched. CDR1 is SGHTA, CDR2 FQGNSA, per germline. CDR3 loop: CASSLREGSYNEQFF. The CDR3, as DNA: TGTGCCAGCAGCTTAAGGGAGGGCTCCTACAATGAGCAGTTCTTC.

CDR3 bases: TGTGCCAGCAGTTGGGCTTCAGATACGCAGTATTTT. Translation: CASSWASDTQYF. This rearrangement joins TRBV28 to TRBJ2-3, with D unresolved. The V end lost 4 bases, the J end lost 4 bases, and 6 bases lay between the germline ends. The CDR3 loop spans 12 amino acids. In germline, CDR1 is MDHEN, CDR2 SYDVKM.

This chain connects TRBV4-3 to TRBJ2-7, with a possible D match to TRBD2 (6 bases). Trimming removed 0 bases from V and 4 bases from J, with 13 bases in between. The V gene's germline CDR1 is LGHNA and CDR2 YSLEER. The CDR3 runs 15 residues. The CDR3 is CASSQDRDSLYEQYF. CDR3 sequence (DNA): TGCGCCAGCAGCCAAGACCGGGACTCCTTATACGAGCAGTACTTC.

The V gene is TRBV19, the J gene TRBJ1-3; unclear D gene. Germline V gives CDR1 LNHDA, CDR2 SQIVND (reference sequence). V was shortened by 7 bases and J by 4 bases, with 17 bases between the two germline ends. The CDR3 runs 15 residues. The CDR3: CASTLAALAGNTIYF. DNA for the CDR3: TGTGCCAGTACCCTTGCGGCACTGGCAGGAAACACCATATATTTT.